This note documents a single T cell receptor (beta chain) sequence. Either two negative PCRs, clearance, or symptom resolution qualified Cohort 3 donors as recovered. Germline V gives CDR1 SQVTM, CDR2 ANQGSEA. V lost 5 bases and J lost 5; bases outside the gene matches: 11. The CDR3 is made up of 15 amino acids. The sample originates from a study of blood T cell repertoires in COVID-19. Study-level information: Material from acute and convalescent COVID-19 was sourced from the United States, Italy and Spain. T cells, B-cell-depleted T cells, or PBMCs provided the cDNA or gDNA that served as material.

How the authors handled the data: Reference gene primer amplification gave estimated nucleated cell counts. Using immunoSEQ multiplex PCR, the repertoire was profiled, and TCRdb retains in-frame clones only, with some absent. Clone size and the V and J calls come from that table; the DNA yielded D and trimming. Counted here are 200,000 to 250,000 clones, approximately 85% occurring once; the ten biggest clones make up roughly 1.9%. The chain combines TRBV29-1 with TRBJ2-5; TRBD1 agrees at 10 bases. The sequencing sample was made of PBMCs or T cells enriched from blood (not recorded which). The clonotype comes from a woman aged 45-65 years who had recovered from COVID-19. CDR3 DNA: TGCAGCGTTCCAAACCCAGACAGGGGGCTGGAGACCCAGTACTTC. This encodes CSVPNPDRGLETQYF.